The 14 T cell receptor beta chains below come from one sample, sequenced in a study of T cell clonality in common variable immunodeficiency. The assay was immunoSEQ multiplex PCR, and TCRdb's table has in-frame clones only and misses some. The data list about 52,000 clones, none observed once; about 1.8% falls to the top ten. Material for sequencing was peripheral blood mononuclear cells. All receptors derive from a person aged 18 to 70 in good health.

This clone has ten or more counts. The read finishes 3 residues shy of the CDR3 end, and the germline J gene is used to complete it. This chain uses TRBV6-1 with TRBJ1-2; D might be TRBD1 (6 bases). This CDR3 comprises 12 residues. The germline V gene has CDR1 MNHNS and CDR2 SASEGT. Incomplete CDR3 DNA: TGTGCCAGCAGTGAAGATACAGGGGGC. This codes for CASSEDTGG. The entire CDR3 sequence reads CASSEDTGGYTF.

In this sample, this clone turned up many times. The read gets to within 3 residues of the CDR3 end, and the germline J gene fills in the rest. This chain uses TRBV19 with TRBJ1-6, with 7 nucleotides matching TRBD1. The V gene end was trimmed by 8 bases and the J gene end by 7 bases; junction bases not matched to a gene: 5. The V gene's germline CDR1 is LNHDA and CDR2 SQIVND (reference sequence). The CDR3 runs 13 residues. The covered CDR3 bases are TGTGCCAGTTCGAGGGGGCGGAATTCACCC. Protein: CASSRGRNSP. The whole CDR3 protein reads CASSRGRNSPLHF.

This clone appeared a few times. The CDR3 extends 3 residues past the end of the read, so its final part is completed from the germline J gene. The chain is built from TRBV7-9 and TRBJ1-5; D is ambiguous. In germline, CDR1 is SEHNR, CDR2 FQNEAQ (reference sequence). The CDR3 extends over 12 amino acids. V shed 1 base and J shed 6 bases, with 4 bases lying between them. CDR3 sequence reads: CASSLEAQPQHF. The sequenced CDR3 bases are TGTGCCAGCAGCTTAGAAGCTCAGCCC. Variable domain in full (rest from reference TRBV7-9 and TRBJ1-5): DTGVSQNPRHKITKRGQNVTFRCDPISEHNRLYWYRQTLGQGPEFLTYFQNEAQLEKSRLLSDRFSAERPKGSFSTLEIQRTEQGDSAMYLCASSLEAQPQHFGDGTRLSIL.

CDR3 protein: CASRPAGAWTEAFF. CDR3 DNA, as far as it was read: TGTGCCAGTAGACCCGCGGGGGCTTGGACTGAA. The chain couples TRBV19 to TRBJ1-1; a possible D gene is TRBD1 (6 bases). The read ends 3 residues shy of where the CDR3 ends; the end is completed using the germline J gene. Germline-derived CDR1 and CDR2 are LNHDA and SQIVND (reference sequence). V was pared by 6 bases and J by 5 bases, with 16 bases between. The CDR3 runs to 14 residues. The variable domain in full, completed from reference TRBV19 and TRBJ1-1, reads DGGITQSPKYLFRKEGQNVTLSCEQNLNHDAMYWYRQDPGQGLRLIYYSQIVNDFQKGDIAEGYSVSREKKESFPLTVTSAQKNPTAFYLCASRPAGAWTEAFFGQGTRLTVV.

This clone was recorded at least ten times. CDR3 protein: CSARTPAYNEQFF. The CDR3 bases that were read are TGCAGTGCTAGGACTCCCGCCTACAATGAG. The rearrangement uses TRBV20-1 and TRBJ2-1, with D unresolved. The read ends 3 residues shy of where the CDR3 ends; the end is completed using the germline J gene. Trimming stripped 3 bases from V and 2 bases from J, with 8 bases between. Germline V gene data show CDR1 as DFQATT and CDR2 as SNEGSKA (reference sequence). The CDR3 has 13 residues.

This clone was observed at least ten times. From the germline J gene comes the end of the CDR3, since the read stops 3 residues before it. V is TRBV5-1 and J is TRBJ1-1; perhaps TRBD1 as D (6 bases). The germline gives CDR1 SGHRS, CDR2 YFSETQ. V was clipped by 4 bases and J by 0 bases, with 13 bases between them. The CDR3 runs to 15 residues. The sequenced part of the CDR3 DNA is TGCGCCAGCAGCAGCGGACAGAATATGAACACTGAA. Translation: CASSSGQNMNTE. The complete CDR3 protein is CASSSGQNMNTEAFF.

The sample holds many counts of this clone. Coverage ceases 3 residues before the CDR3 finishes, and the germline J gene fills in the end. The chain has TRBV6-1 and TRBJ1-5; 7 nucleotides match TRBD1. Losses at the gene ends were 2 bases for V and 7 bases for J; bases not matched to a gene: 8. From germline, CDR1 is MNHNS and CDR2 SASEGT. This CDR3 is built from 15 residues. The CDR3 region is CASSERGGAGQPQHF. The CDR3 DNA, read in part, is TGTGCCAGCAGTGAACGAGGGGGCGCAGGGCAGCCC.

As concerns this clone: The CDR3 end falls 3 residues outside the read, so it is completed with the germline J gene. The V call is TRBV7-9, the J call TRBJ2-1, with 10 bases aligning to TRBD1. Germline V lookup: CDR1 SEHNR, CDR2 FQNEAQ (reference sequence). V gave up 5 bases and J gave up 4 bases; unmatched junction bases: 5. The CDR3 contains 15 residues. CDR3: CASSRRDRGYNEQFF. The part of the CDR3 DNA that was read is TGTGCCAGCAGCCGGCGGGACAGGGGATACAATGAG.

This clone has a count of ten or more. The read falls 3 residues short of the CDR3 end, and the missing part is taken from the germline J gene. The rearrangement joins TRBV5-1 to TRBJ2-7; D uncertain. Germline values: CDR1 SGHRS, CDR2 YFSETQ. The CDR3 is made up of 15 amino acids. V was trimmed by 0 bases and J by 2 bases, leaving 12 bases between them. CDR3 protein: CASSLETSVPYEQYF. The sequenced part of the CDR3 DNA is TGCGCCAGCAGCTTGGAGACTTCTGTCCCCTACGAG.

This clone occurred many times. The read finishes 3 residues shy of the CDR3 end, and the germline J gene is used to complete it. The V gene is TRBV30, the J gene TRBJ2-3; the match to TRBD2 covers 8 bases. Germline values: CDR1 GTSNPN, CDR2 SVGIG (reference sequence). There are 14 residues in the CDR3. This CDR3 reads CAWRGAGERETQYF. The sequenced CDR3 bases are TGTGCCTGGAGGGGAGCGGGAGAGCGAGAGACG.

This clone was recorded at least ten times. The CDR3 end lies 3 residues beyond the end of the read and is filled in from the germline J gene. The J gene is TRBJ2-1, the V gene TRBV20-1; the match to TRBD2 covers 10 bases. V shed 0 bases and J 5 bases; nucleotides not matched to a gene: 4. The CDR3 runs to 15 residues. Germline CDR1 is DFQATT and CDR2 is SNEGSKA (reference sequence). The CDR3 reads CSARDGTSANNEQFF. The part of the CDR3 DNA that was read is TGCAGTGCTAGAGATGGGACTAGCGCGAACAATGAG.

This clone was seen repeatedly, ten times or more. The read stops 3 residues short of the end of the CDR3; the missing end is completed from the germline J gene. V and J are TRBV5-1 and TRBJ1-3, with D unresolved. Trimming removed 0 bases at V and 0 bases at J, with 10 bases between. CDR3 length: 16 amino acids. Germline CDR1 SGHRS, CDR2 YFSETQ. The DNA read from the CDR3 is TGCGCCAGCAGCTTGGCAGCCCAGGACTCTGGAAACACC. Translating it yields CASSLAAQDSGNT. From start to end, the CDR3 is CASSLAAQDSGNTIYF.

This clone was observed many times. From the germline J gene comes the end of the CDR3, since the read stops 3 residues before it. The chain uses TRBV7-2 and TRBJ1-2; possibly TRBD1 for D (6 bases). V lost 5 bases, J lost 4 bases, and 11 bases lay in between. The CDR3 runs 13 residues. Germline V gene lookup returns CDR1 SGHTA and CDR2 FQGNSA. Here the CDR3 reads CASSLTGPYGYTF. The DNA read from the CDR3 is TGTGCCAGCAGCCTGACAGGACCCTATGGC.

This clone was detected ten times or more. Read coverage stops 3 residues before the CDR3 terminus; the germline J gene supplies the remainder. The chain carries TRBV6-2 or TRBV6-3 and TRBJ1-5; D possibly corresponds to TRBD1 (5 bases). The CDR3 sequence is 16 residues long. Trimming removed 2 bases from V and 2 bases from J, with 13 bases in between. Germline-derived CDR1 and CDR2 are MNHEY and SVGEGT. CDR3 DNA, as far as it was read: TGTGCCAGCAGTTACGGGGAGGGGATTGGCAATCAGCCC. This codes for CASSYGEGIGNQP. The entire CDR3 reads CASSYGEGIGNQPQHF.